The 8 T cell receptor beta chains below come from one sample, sequenced in a study of blood T cell repertoires in COVID-19. Measured with immunoSEQ multiplex PCR; TCRdb has only the in-frame clones, and not every one. This sample has some 180,000 clones, with 75% to 90% found just once. Sequencing was done on a sample of peripheral blood. These TCRs come from a man between 60 and 75 years old with acute or convalescent COVID-19.

In this sample, this clone turned up a few times. V gene TRBV9 combines with J gene TRBJ2-2; D ambiguous. Germline CDR1 reads SGDLS; CDR2 reads YYNGEE. Trimming removed 0 bases from V and 7 bases from J, with 4 bases in between. The CDR3 covers 12 residues. The CDR3 coding sequence is TGTGCCAGCAGCGTAGAACTCGGGGAGCTGTTTTTT. Encoded protein: CASSVELGELFF.

This clone was detected only a few times. The chain carries TRBV24-1 and TRBJ1-5, with 7 bases matching TRBD1. Germline assignment: CDR1 KGHDR and CDR2 SFDVKD. This CDR3 contains 14 residues. The V segment lost 9 bases and the J segment 7 bases; nucleotides outside the gene matches: 11. CDR3 DNA: TGTGCCACCTCGGCCGCAGGGGGAGGACAGCCCCAGCATTTT. Translation: CATSAAGGGQPQHF.

The genes are TRBV10-3 and TRBJ1-2, with a possible D match to TRBD1 (5 bases). The CDR3 loop spans 14 amino acids. Germline CDR1 ENHRY, CDR2 SYGVKD. The V end lost 2 bases, the J end lost 5 bases, and 12 bases lay between the germline ends. CDR3 nucleotides: TGTGCCATCAGTGAGGGGGCTCAAGTGTATGGCTACACCTTC. Protein product: CAISEGAQVYGYTF.

Remarks on this clone: In the same sample, other DNA sequences code for this CDR3. The chain uses TRBV12-3 or TRBV12-4 and TRBJ1-2, with a tentative D call TRBD1 (5 bases). Trimming cost V 2 bases and J 5 bases, with 6 bases left between them. CDR3 size: 12 residues. The CDR3 protein is CASSLRGYGYTF. The CDR3, as DNA: TGTGCCAGCAGTTTAAGGGGATATGGCTACACCTTC.

This clone was detected only once. This chain links TRBV3-1 (or the pseudogene TRBV3-2) with TRBJ2-4; 8 nucleotides line up with TRBD1. Germline CDR1 LGHDT, CDR2 YNNKEL (reference sequence). This CDR3 comprises 14 residues. The trim removed 4 bases at V and 7 bases at J, leaving 6 bases unmatched. The CDR3 loop reads CASSLRQGNNIQYF. The CDR3 nucleotides read TGTGCCAGCAGCCTACGACAGGGGAACAACATTCAGTACTTC.

This chain links TRBV29-1 with TRBJ2-2, with D possibly being TRBD2 (6 bases). The CDR3 covers 15 residues. The V end lost 6 bases, the J end lost 0 bases, and 14 bases lay between the germline ends. Germline values: CDR1 SQVTM, CDR2 ANQGSEA. The CDR3 loop is CSVGPGLANTGELFF. Here the CDR3 DNA reads TGCAGCGTAGGTCCGGGACTGGCGAACACCGGGGAGCTGTTTTTT.

The table lists this clone with a count of one. The chain links TRBV6-6 to TRBJ1-5, with 8 bases lining up with TRBD1. The CDR3 runs to 16 residues. After removal of 5 bases from V and 1 base from J, the junction contained 7 bases not matched to a gene. Germline V lookup: CDR1 MNHNY, CDR2 SVGAGI (reference sequence). The CDR3 DNA sequence: TGTGCCAGCAGTCGCCAGGGGGCCCAGAGCAATCAGCCCCAGCATTTT. It encodes CASSRQGAQSNQPQHF.

The rearrangement links TRBV5-6 to TRBJ2-1, with D possibly matching TRBD2 (5 bases). The CDR3 is made up of 14 amino acids. Germline values: CDR1 SGHDT, CDR2 YYEEEE. V lost 0 bases and J 6 bases, leaving 10 bases between the germline ends. CDR3 residues: CASSLATTGNEQFF. Here the CDR3 DNA reads TGTGCCAGCAGCTTGGCGACTACCGGCAATGAGCAGTTCTTC.